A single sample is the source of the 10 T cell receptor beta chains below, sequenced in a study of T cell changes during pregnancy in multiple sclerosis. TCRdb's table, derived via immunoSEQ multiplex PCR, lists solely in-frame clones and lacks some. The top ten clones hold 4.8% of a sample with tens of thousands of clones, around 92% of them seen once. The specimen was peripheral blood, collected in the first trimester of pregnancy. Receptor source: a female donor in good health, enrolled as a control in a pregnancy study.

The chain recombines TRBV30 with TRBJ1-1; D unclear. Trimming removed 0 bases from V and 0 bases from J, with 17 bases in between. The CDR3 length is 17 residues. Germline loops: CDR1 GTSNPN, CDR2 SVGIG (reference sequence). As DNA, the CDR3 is TGTGCCTGGAGTGTACGACTCGGTCGACCAGTGAACACTGAAGCTTTCTTT. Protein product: CAWSVRLGRPVNTEAFF.

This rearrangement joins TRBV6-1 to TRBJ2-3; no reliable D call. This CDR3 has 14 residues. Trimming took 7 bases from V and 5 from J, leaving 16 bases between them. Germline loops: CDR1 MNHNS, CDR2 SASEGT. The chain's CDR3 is CASTLRQVGDTQYF. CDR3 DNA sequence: TGTGCCAGCACCCTTCGGCAGGTGGGAGATACGCAGTATTTT.

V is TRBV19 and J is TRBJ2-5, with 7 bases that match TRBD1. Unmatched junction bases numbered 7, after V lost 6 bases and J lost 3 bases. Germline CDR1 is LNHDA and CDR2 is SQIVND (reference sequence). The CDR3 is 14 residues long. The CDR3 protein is CASSPLTGKETQYF. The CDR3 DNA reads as TGTGCCAGTAGCCCCCTGACAGGGAAAGAGACCCAGTACTTC.

This CDR3 is CASSQTGGGLEQYF. The CDR3 coding sequence is TGCGCCAGCAGCCAGACAGGGGGAGGTCTCGAGCAGTACTTC. The chain uses TRBV5-1 and TRBJ2-5; 9 positions match TRBD1. The end of the DNA is better explained by TRBJ2-7, so the J call may be wrong. CDR3 length: 14 residues. Looked up from germline, CDR1 is SGHRS and CDR2 is YFSETQ.

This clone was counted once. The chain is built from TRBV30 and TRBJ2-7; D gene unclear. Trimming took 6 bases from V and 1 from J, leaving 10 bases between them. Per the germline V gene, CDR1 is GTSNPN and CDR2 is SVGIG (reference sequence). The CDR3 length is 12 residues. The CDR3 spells CACAPGSYEQYF. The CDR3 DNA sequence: TGTGCCTGCGCTCCCGGGTCCTACGAGCAGTACTTC.

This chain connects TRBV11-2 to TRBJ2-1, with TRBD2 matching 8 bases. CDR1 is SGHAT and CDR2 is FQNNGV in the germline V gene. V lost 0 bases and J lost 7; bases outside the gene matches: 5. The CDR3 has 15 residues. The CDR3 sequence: CASSLDGASGNEQFF. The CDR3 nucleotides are TGTGCCAGCAGCTTAGACGGAGCTAGCGGGAATGAGCAGTTCTTC.

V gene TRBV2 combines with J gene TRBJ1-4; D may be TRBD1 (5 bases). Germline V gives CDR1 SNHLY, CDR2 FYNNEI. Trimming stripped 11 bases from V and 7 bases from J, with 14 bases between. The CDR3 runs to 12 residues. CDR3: CAGGGESEKLFF. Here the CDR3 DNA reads TGTGCCGGGGGGGGAGAGAGTGAAAAACTGTTTTTT. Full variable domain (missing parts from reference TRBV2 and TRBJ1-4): EPEVTQTPSHQVTQMGQEVILRCVPISNHLYFYWYRQILGQKVEFLVSFYNNEISEKSEIFDDQFSVERPDGSNFTLKIRSTKLEDSAMYFCAGGGESEKLFFGSGTQLSVL.

The CDR3 DNA reads as TGTGCCAGCAGCGGGGGGGACAGGCGCTATGGCTACACCTTC. Its translation: CASSGGDRRYGYTF. The rearrangement uses TRBV5-5 and TRBJ1-2, with 8 nucleotides matching TRBD1. CDR3 size: 14 residues. Trimming removed 4 bases from V and 4 bases from J; junction bases left unmatched: 6. CDR1 and CDR2 (germline): SGHKS, YYEKEE (reference sequence).

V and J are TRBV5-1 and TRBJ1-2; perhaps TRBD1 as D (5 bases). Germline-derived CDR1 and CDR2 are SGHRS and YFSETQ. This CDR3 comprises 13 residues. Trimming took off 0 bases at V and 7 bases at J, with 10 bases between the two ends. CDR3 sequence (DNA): TGCGCCAGCAGCTTGGTGGGGACTTCTGGCTACACCTTC. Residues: CASSLVGTSGYTF.

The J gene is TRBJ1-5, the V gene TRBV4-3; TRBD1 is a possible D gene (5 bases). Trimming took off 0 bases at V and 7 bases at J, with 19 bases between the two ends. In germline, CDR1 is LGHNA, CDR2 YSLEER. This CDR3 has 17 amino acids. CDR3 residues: CASSQEAWGGSGQPQHF. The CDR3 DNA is TGCGCCAGCAGCCAAGAGGCCTGGGGGGGGTCCGGGCAGCCCCAGCATTTT.